This T cell receptor (beta chain) was documented in a study of blood T cell repertoires in COVID-19. Germline V lookup: CDR1 SGHRS, CDR2 YFSETQ. This CDR3 is 14 amino acids long. V shed 4 bases and J 2 bases; nucleotides not matched to a gene: 3. Assay: immunoSEQ multiplex PCR; the TCRdb copy retains only in-frame clones and omits some. The sample shows roughly 200,000 clones, nearly 90% of them seen only once. The genes are TRBV5-1 and TRBJ2-3; 8 bases fit TRBD2. The receptor's source is a man aged 45-65 years with COVID-19, enrolled during active disease. Material: peripheral blood. CDR3 amino acids: CASSRSGVTDTQYF. Written as DNA, the CDR3 is TGCGCCAGCAGCCGTAGCGGGGTCACAGATACGCAGTATTTT. The whole variable domain, remainder taken from reference TRBV5-1 and TRBJ2-3, is KAGVTQTPRYLIKTRGQQVTLSCSPISGHRSVSWYQQTPGQGLQFLFEYFSETQRNKGNFPGRFSGRQFSNSRSEMNVSTLELGDSALYLCASSRSGVTDTQYFGPGTRLTVL.